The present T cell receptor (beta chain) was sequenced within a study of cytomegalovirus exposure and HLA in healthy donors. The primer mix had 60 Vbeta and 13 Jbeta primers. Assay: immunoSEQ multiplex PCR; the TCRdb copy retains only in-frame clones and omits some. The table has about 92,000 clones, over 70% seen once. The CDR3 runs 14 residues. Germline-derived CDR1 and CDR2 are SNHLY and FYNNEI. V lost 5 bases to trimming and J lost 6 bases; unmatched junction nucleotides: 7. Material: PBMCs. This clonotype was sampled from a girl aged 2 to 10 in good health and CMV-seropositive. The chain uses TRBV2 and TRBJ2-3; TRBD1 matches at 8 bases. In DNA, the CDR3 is TGTGCCAGCAGTCTGACAGGGGAGGTTGATACGCAGTATTTT. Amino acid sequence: CASSLTGEVDTQYF.